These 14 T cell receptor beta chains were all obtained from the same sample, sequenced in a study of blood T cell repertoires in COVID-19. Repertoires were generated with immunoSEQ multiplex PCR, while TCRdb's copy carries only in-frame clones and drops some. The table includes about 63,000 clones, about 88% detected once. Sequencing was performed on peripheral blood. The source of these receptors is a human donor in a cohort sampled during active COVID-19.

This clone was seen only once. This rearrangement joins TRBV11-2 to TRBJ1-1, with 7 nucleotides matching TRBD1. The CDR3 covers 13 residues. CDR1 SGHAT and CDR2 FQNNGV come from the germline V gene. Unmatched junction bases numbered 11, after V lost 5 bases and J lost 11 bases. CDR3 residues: CASSGRQGRGAFF. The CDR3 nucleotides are TGTGCCAGCAGCGGGAGACAGGGACGAGGGGCTTTCTTT.

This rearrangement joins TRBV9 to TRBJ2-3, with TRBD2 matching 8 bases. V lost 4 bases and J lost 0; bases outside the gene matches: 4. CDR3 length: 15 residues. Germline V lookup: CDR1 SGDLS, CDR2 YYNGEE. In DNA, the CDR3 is TGTGCCAGCAGCTCCGTAGCGGGGAGCACAGATACGCAGTATTTT. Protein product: CASSSVAGSTDTQYF. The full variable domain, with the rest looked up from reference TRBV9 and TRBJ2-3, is DSGVTQTPKHLITATGQRVTLRCSPRSGDLSVYWYQQSLDQGLQFLIQYYNGEERAKGNILERFSAQQFPDLHSELNLSSLELGDSALYFCASSSVAGSTDTQYFGPGTRLTVL.

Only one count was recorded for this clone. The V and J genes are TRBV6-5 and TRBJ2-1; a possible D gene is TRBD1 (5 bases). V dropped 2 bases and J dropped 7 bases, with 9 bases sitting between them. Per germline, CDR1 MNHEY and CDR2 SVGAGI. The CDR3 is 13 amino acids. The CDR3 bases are TGTGCCAGCAGTTACCGACAGTTAAATGAGCAGTTCTTC. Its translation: CASSYRQLNEQFF.

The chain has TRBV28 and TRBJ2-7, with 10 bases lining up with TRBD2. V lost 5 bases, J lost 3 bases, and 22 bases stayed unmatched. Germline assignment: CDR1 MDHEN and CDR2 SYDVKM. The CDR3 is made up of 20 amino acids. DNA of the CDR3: TGTGCCAGCAGTCCATCCAGAAATACAGCGGGAGGGGAAAGGCGCTACGAGCAGTACTTC. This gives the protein CASSPSRNTAGGERRYEQYF.

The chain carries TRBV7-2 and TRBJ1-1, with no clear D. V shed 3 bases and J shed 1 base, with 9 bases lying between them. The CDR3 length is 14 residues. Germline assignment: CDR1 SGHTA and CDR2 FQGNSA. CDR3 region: CASSFSTGNTEAFF. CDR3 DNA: TGTGCCAGCAGCTTCTCCACGGGGAACACTGAAGCTTTCTTT.

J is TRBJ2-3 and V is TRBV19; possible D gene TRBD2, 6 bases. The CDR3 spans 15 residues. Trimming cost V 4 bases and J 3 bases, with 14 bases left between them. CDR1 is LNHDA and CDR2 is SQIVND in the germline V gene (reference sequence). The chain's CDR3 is CASSTTQGGTDTQYF. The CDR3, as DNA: TGTGCCAGTAGTACAACTCAGGGAGGTACAGATACGCAGTATTTT.

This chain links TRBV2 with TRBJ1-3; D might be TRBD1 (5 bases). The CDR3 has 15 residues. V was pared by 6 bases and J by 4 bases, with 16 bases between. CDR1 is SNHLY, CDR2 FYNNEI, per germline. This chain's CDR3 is CASSPRVSWGNTIYF. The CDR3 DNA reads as TGTGCCAGCAGCCCCAGGGTATCGTGGGGAAACACCATATATTTT.

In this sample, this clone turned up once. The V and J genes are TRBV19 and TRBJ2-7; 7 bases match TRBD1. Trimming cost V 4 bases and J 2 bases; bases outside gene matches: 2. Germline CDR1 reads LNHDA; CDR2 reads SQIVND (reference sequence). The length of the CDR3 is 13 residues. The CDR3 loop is CASSKQGTYEQYF. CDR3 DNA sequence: TGTGCCAGTAGTAAACAGGGGACCTACGAGCAGTACTTC.

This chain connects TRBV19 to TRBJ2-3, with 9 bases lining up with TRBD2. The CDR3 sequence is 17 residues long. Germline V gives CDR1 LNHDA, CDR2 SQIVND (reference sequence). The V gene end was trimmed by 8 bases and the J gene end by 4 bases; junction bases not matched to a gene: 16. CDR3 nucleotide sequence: TGTGCCAGTGCCCAAGGGACGTTAGCGGGAGAATCAGATACGCAGTATTTT. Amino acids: CASAQGTLAGESDTQYF.

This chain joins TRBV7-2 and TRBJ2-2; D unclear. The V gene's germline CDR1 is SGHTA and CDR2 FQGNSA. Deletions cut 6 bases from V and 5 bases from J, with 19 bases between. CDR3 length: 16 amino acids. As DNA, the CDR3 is TGTGCCAGCAGGTACCAGGTGGCCTCCGGTACCGGGGAGCTGTTTTTT. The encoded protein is CASRYQVASGTGELFF.

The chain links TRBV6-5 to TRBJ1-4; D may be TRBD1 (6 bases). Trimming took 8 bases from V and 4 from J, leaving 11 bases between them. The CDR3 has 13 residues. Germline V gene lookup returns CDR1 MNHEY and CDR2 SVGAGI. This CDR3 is CASAGQINEKLFF. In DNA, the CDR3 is TGTGCCAGCGCCGGACAGATTAATGAAAAACTGTTTTTT.

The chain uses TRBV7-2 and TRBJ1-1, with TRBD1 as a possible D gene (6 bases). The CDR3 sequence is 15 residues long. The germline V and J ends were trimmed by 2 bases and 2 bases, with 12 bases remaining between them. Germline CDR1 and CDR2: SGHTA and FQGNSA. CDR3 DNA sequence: TGTGCCAGCAGCTTAATGGGGGGGCGAAACACTGAAGCTTTCTTT. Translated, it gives CASSLMGGRNTEAFF. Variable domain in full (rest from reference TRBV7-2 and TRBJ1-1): GAGVSQSPSNKVTEKGKDVELRCDPISGHTALYWYRQSLGQGLEFLIYFQGNSAPDKSGLPSDRFSAERTGGSVSTLTIQRTQQEDSAVYLCASSLMGGRNTEAFFGQGTRLTVV.

This chain's CDR3 is CASSPTTGRNTEAFF. The CDR3 DNA sequence: TGTGCCAGCAGTCCCACAACAGGGAGGAACACTGAAGCTTTCTTT. This chain connects TRBV14 to TRBJ1-1; TRBD1 might be the D (6 bases). The CDR3 is made up of 15 amino acids. V gave up 6 bases and J gave up 1 base, with 15 bases separating them. Germline CDR1 SGHDN, CDR2 FVKESK.

CDR3 coding DNA: TGTGCCAGCAGTTACAGCGGGGGGCGAGGGGCCCATGGCTACACCTTC. Protein product: CASSYSGGRGAHGYTF. The chain couples TRBV6-6 to TRBJ1-2; TRBD1 might be the D (6 bases). The CDR3 length is 16 residues. Germline-derived CDR1 and CDR2 are MNHNY and SVGAGI (reference sequence). The V gene lost 2 bases and the J gene lost 6 bases, with 19 bases spanning the gap.